A selection of T cell receptor beta chains follows, all from one sample in a study of cytomegalovirus exposure and HLA in healthy donors. Data came from immunoSEQ multiplex PCR; TCRdb stores just in-frame clones and leaves some out. The data contain some 150,000 clones, over 65% of them singletons. The sequencing input was PBMCs. These receptors were obtained from a woman in her thirties in good health and CMV-seronegative. CDR3s include the opening cysteine and the closing phenylalanine or tryptophan.

TRBV11-2,CASSLGQSYNEQFF
TRBV28,CASSLSGTNEQFF
TRBV28,CASSTLEAGGEKLFF
TRBV28,CASSSDSVLSNQPQHF
TRBV4-2,CASSQDGPSGDFYNEQFF
TRBV6-6,CASSSSGGAGYNEQFF
TRBV11-2,CASRGGAGGESYNEQFF
TRBV19,CASSIRDRGSPLHF
TRBV28,CASSSLLAGSYNEQFF
TRBV7-2,CASSLVASGDYEQYF
TRBV5-4,CASSSGLDLSDTQYF
TRBV5-5,CASSFLAGTANTGELFF
TRBV7-3,CASSSRTGDGYTF
TRBV23-1,CASSQPRGHSGANVLTF
TRBV9,CASSVDQRPNTGELFF
TRBV7-7,CASSPGTGYGYTF
TRBV9,CASSVGASGNTGELFF
TRBV30,CAWVLAGGPGDTQYF
TRBV2,CASSESTNRPYEQYF
TRBV30,CAWSTGTSGRANVLTF
TRBV18,CASSPRQGPQETQYF
TRBV25-1,CASRAGWTGGDEQYF
TRBV29-1,CSVGAGGSTDTQYF
TRBV18,CASSPTQGSNQPQHF
TRBV27,CASSLTHRVGGPEAFF
TRBV19,CASSSDSRTEAFF
TRBV7-9,CASSLLGGSDGYTF
TRBV6-5,CASSYSQPFRSEQYF
TRBV5-5,CASSWTEEVYGYTF
TRBV4-2,CASSPDRGRLGTEAFF
TRBV29-1,CSVENSDQPQHF
TRBV28,CASRDTSGVANTGELFF
TRBV19,CASSRQTNQPQHF
TRBV7-7,CAVARRGGTEAFF
TRBV30,CAWRRGPNTEAFF
TRBV9,CASSVAQQGDTQYF